The T cell receptor (beta chain) described here comes from a study of regulatory dendritic cells for organ transplantation. Sorted T cells were CFSE-labeled and cultured 5 days with allogeneic regulatory or mature dendritic cells at 1:10. Profiling relied on immunoSEQ multiplex PCR, and the TCRdb table lists in-frame clones only, not all of them. Of 9,500 to 15,000 clones listed, approximately 56% were seen once; the top ten hold about 1.1%. Germline CDR1 SNHLY, CDR2 FYNNEI. Trimming took off 1 base at V and 0 bases at J, with 9 bases between the two ends. The length of the CDR3 is 15 residues. This clone was picked up a small number of times. Its matching antigen is unknown.

This TCR was recovered from a human donor in good health. The rearrangement uses TRBV2 and TRBJ1-1; a weak D match, TRBD1 (5 bases). Material for sequencing was naive CD8+ T cells from blood cultured with dendritic cells. Subset described: CD45RA+ naive T cells. The CDR3 DNA is TGTGCCAGCAGTGAAGGCACAGGCATGAACACTGAAGCTTTCTTT. Translated, it gives CASSEGTGMNTEAFF.